This record covers a single TCR beta chain. The source of the sample is a study of blood T cell repertoires in COVID-19. Study context: Samples representing acute and convalescent COVID-19 were sourced from the United States, Italy and Spain. T cells, B-cell-depleted T cells, or PBMCs supplied cDNA or gDNA.

The germline CDR1 and CDR2 sequences are MNHEY and SMNVEV (reference sequence). Germline trimming cut 6 bases from V and 7 bases from J; bases unmatched to any gene: 9. The CDR3 length is 15 residues. In the original analysis: The authors estimated nucleated cell counts from reference gene primer amplification. Method: immunoSEQ multiplex PCR; TCRdb's copy keeps in-frame clones and lacks some. V and J calls and clone size are as listed in that table; D and trimming were resolved from the DNA. The repertoire has fewer than 150,000 clones, 88% of them found once; the top ten carry around 26%. The chain is built from TRBV27 and TRBJ1-4, with 9 nucleotides matching TRBD1. What was sequenced was peripheral blood. This TCR derives from a human donor in a cohort sampled during active COVID-19. The chain's CDR3 is CASRDTGGRGEKLFF. The CDR3 DNA reads TGTGCCAGCAGAGACACAGGGGGCCGGGGTGAAAAACTGTTTTTT. The whole variable domain, remainder taken from reference TRBV27 and TRBJ1-4, is EAQVTQNPRYLITVTGKKLTVTCSQNMNHEYMSWYRQDPGLGLRQIYYSMNVEVTDKGDVPEGYKVSRKEKRNFPLILESPSPNQTSLYFCASRDTGGRGEKLFFGSGTQLSVL.